This T cell receptor (beta chain) was identified in a study of cytomegalovirus exposure and HLA in healthy donors. Study outcomes and limitations: An analysis that was carried out later associated 15,000 to 20,000 TCR beta sequences with HLA alleles at 0.05 false discovery rate. What was likely a sequencing artifact was a cluster of highly shared sequence variants. Both high specificity and high sensitivity reportedly marked the classifier's diagnosis of cytomegalovirus status.

Comments on this clone: Its specificity is not known.

Use of 60 Vbeta and 13 Jbeta primers characterized the PCR. TCRdb's table, derived via immunoSEQ multiplex PCR, lists solely in-frame clones and lacks some. The repertoire holds just under 95,000 clones, with approximately 85% as singletons. The source is a woman between 18 and 29 years old in good health and CMV-seropositive. The specimen was PBMCs.

The CDR3 protein is CASSWTGRGSEQYF. The CDR3 DNA is TGTGCCAGCAGCTGGACAGGAAGGGGGTCCGAGCAGTACTTC. The genes are TRBV7-9 and TRBJ2-7; TRBD1 agrees at 7 bases. After removal of 4 bases from V and 6 bases from J, the junction contained 9 bases not matched to a gene. The CDR3 has 14 residues. Germline lookup yields CDR1 SEHNR and CDR2 FQNEAQ (reference sequence).